The 7 T cell receptor beta chains reported below all come from one sample, sequenced in a study of post-analysis software for immune sequencing data. The antigens these receptors bind are not known. Sequencing libraries made from TCR beta cDNA carried unique molecular identifiers. MiXCR was run by TCRdb on the PCR reads, yielding one entry per CDR3 protein. This table holds under 650,000 distinct CDR3 sequences, roughly 46% found once. Study-wide results and limits: Controls had lower frequencies than patients of a few TRBV segments, which included TRBV5-6, TRBV5-1 and TRBV20-1.

Material for sequencing was blood. The receptors stem from a girl aged 10-17 years with multiple sclerosis.

This clonotype was observed a handful of times. V gene TRBV5-1 combines with J gene TRBJ2-1; D is unclear. Germline CDR1 reads SGHRS; CDR2 reads YFSETQ. V was pared by 0 bases and J by 7 bases, with 17 bases between. CDR3 size: 16 residues. CDR3 in DNA: TGCGCCAGCAGCTTGGGAGATAGCATCCGACAAAATGAGCAGTTCTTC. It yields the protein CASSLGDSIRQNEQFF. The full variable domain, in which reference TRBV5-1 and TRBJ2-1 provide the parts outside the CDR3, is KAGVTQTPRYLIKTRGQQVTLSCSPISGHRSVSWYQQTPGQGLQFLFEYFSETQRNKGNFPGRFSGRQFSNSRSEMNVSTLELGDSALYLCASSLGDSIRQNEQFFGPGTRLTVL.

This clonotype was seen a handful of times. The chain has TRBV5-1 and TRBJ2-7, with D unresolved. Germline V lookup: CDR1 SGHRS, CDR2 YFSETQ. This CDR3 has 16 residues. V was shortened by 0 bases and J by 6 bases, with 19 bases between the two germline ends. The CDR3 DNA reads TGCGCCAGCAGCTTGGGTGAGGCCTCCTTGTTGGGCGAGCAGTACTTC. It specifies CASSLGEASLLGEQYF. The full variable domain, its missing parts supplied by reference TRBV5-1 and TRBJ2-7, is KAGVTQTPRYLIKTRGQQVTLSCSPISGHRSVSWYQQTPGQGLQFLFEYFSETQRNKGNFPGRFSGRQFSNSRSEMNVSTLELGDSALYLCASSLGEASLLGEQYFGPGTRLTVT.

J is TRBJ2-7 and V is TRBV29-1; the D is unclear. Germline CDR1 SQVTM, CDR2 ANQGSEA. Trimming took off 0 bases at V and 4 bases at J, with 13 bases between the two ends. The CDR3 extends over 14 amino acids. The CDR3, as DNA: TGCAGCGTTGAAGATTCGCTGGCAGGATACGAGCAGTACTTC. This gives the protein CSVEDSLAGYEQYF.

The J gene is TRBJ2-1, the V gene TRBV24-1; 12 bases agree with TRBD2. The germline gives CDR1 KGHDR, CDR2 SFDVKD. Trimming removed 0 bases from V and 7 bases from J; junction bases left unmatched: 6. This CDR3 is built from 17 residues. Written as DNA, the CDR3 is TGTGCCACCAGTGATTTGGCACTAGCGGGAGGCCATAATGAGCAGTTCTTC. This translates into CATSDLALAGGHNEQFF.

Notes on this clonotype: A junction end diverges from the germline sequence, so it may reflect a read error. CDR3 DNA sequence: TGTGCCAGTAGTTTGGACAGGGGTAATGTAAAACGGTTTTTT. Translated, it gives CASSLDRGNVKRFF. The rearrangement joins TRBV12-3 or TRBV12-4 to TRBJ1-4, with TRBD1 matching over 9 bases. CDR3 length: 14 residues.

V and J are TRBV7-6 and TRBJ2-7; D unresolved. The germline V gene has CDR1 SGHVS and CDR2 FNYEAQ. The CDR3 loop spans 12 amino acids. V was cut by 5 bases and J by 6 bases, with 11 bases left in between. The DNA for the CDR3 is TGTGCCAGCAGCCACGCAGGCGGCGAGCAGTACTTC. Translated, it gives CASSHAGGEQYF.

Of note for this clonotype: Mismatch with germline at one junction end may stem from a read error. V gene TRBV18 combines with J gene TRBJ2-4; a possible D gene is TRBD1 (5 bases). The J call may be mistaken, given a closer DNA end match to TRBJ2-7. Looked up from germline, CDR1 is KGHSH and CDR2 is LQKENI. The CDR3 length is 16 residues. CDR3 loop: CAGSPMGLYARYEQYF. In nucleotides, the CDR3 is TGTGCCGGCTCACCGATGGGGCTATACGCACGCTACGAGCAGTACTTC.